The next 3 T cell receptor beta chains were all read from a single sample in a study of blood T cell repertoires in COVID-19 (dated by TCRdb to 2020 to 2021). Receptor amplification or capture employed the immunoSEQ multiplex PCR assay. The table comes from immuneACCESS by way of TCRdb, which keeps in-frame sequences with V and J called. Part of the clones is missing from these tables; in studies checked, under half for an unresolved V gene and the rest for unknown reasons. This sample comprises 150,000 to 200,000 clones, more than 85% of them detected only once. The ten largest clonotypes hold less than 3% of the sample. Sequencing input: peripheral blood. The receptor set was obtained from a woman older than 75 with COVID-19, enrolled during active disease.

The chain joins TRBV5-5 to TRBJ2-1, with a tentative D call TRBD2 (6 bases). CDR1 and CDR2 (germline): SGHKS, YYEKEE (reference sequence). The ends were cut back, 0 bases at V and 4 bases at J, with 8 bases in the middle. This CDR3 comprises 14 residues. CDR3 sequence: CASSLAGLYNEQFF. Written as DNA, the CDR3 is TGTGCCAGCAGCTTGGCGGGACTGTACAATGAGCAGTTCTTC.

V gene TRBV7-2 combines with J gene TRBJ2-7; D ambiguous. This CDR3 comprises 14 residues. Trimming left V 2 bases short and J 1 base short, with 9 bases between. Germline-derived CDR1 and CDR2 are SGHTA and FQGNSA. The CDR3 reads CASSLREQSYEQYF. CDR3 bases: TGTGCCAGCAGCTTACGCGAACAGTCCTACGAGCAGTACTTC.

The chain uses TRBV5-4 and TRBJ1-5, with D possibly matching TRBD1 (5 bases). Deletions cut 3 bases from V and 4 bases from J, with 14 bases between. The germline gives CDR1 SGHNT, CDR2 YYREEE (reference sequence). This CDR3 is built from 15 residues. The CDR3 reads CASSSEAGGNQPQHF. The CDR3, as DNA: TGTGCCAGCAGCTCAGAGGCGGGGGGTAATCAGCCCCAGCATTTT.